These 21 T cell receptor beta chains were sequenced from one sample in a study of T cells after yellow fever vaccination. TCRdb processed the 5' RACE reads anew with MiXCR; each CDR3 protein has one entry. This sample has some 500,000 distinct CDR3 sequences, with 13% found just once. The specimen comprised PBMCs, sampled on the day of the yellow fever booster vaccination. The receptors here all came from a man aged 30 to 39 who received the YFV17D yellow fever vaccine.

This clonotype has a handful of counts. Written as DNA, the CDR3 is TGCGCCAGCAGCCCGGTACTCCCGACTGAAGCTTTCTTT. Encoded protein: CASSPVLPTEAFF. The genes are TRBV5-1 and TRBJ1-1; no firm D call. The germline V gene encodes CDR1 SGHRS and CDR2 YFSETQ. V was clipped by 4 bases and J by 5 bases, with 12 bases between them. The CDR3 extends over 13 amino acids.

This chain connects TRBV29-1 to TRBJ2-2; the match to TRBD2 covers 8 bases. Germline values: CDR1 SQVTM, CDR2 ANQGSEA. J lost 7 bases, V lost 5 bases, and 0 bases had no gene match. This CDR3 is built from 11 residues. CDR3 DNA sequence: TGCAGCGTTCTAGCGGGCGGGGAGCTGTTTTTT. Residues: CSVLAGGELFF.

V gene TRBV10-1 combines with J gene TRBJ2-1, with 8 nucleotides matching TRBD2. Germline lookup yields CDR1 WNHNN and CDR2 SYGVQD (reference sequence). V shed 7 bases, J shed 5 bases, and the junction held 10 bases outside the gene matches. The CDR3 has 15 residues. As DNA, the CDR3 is TGCGCCAGCATCAACCGGGAGGGCCTCCACAATGAGCAGTTCTTC. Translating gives CASINREGLHNEQFF.

The DNA of the CDR3 is TGTGCCAGCAGTTTGAGAGTGGTGGGAGTTTCAGATACGCAGTATTTT. Translation gives CASSLRVVGVSDTQYF. The chain links TRBV12-3 or TRBV12-4 to TRBJ2-3, with D possibly TRBD2 on 5 matching bases. Trimming took off 3 bases at V and 4 bases at J, with 17 bases between the two ends. The CDR3 consists of 16 residues.

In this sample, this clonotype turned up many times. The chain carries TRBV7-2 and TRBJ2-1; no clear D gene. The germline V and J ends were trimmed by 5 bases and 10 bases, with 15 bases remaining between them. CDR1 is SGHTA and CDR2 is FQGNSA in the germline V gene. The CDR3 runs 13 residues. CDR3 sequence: CASSLWTEGEQFF. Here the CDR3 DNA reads TGTGCCAGCAGCCTATGGACGGAAGGGGAGCAGTTCTTC. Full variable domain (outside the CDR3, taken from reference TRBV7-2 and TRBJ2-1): GAGVSQSPSNKVTEKGKDVELRCDPISGHTALYWYRQSLGQGLEFLIYFQGNSAPDKSGLPSDRFSAERTGGSVSTLTIQRTQQEDSAVYLCASSLWTEGEQFFGPGTRLTVL.

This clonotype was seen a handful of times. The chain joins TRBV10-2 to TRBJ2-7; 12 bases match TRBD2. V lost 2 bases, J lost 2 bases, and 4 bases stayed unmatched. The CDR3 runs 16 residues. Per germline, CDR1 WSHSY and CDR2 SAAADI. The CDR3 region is CASSEGLAGFTYEQYF. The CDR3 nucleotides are TGCGCCAGCAGTGAGGGACTAGCGGGATTCACCTACGAGCAGTACTTC.

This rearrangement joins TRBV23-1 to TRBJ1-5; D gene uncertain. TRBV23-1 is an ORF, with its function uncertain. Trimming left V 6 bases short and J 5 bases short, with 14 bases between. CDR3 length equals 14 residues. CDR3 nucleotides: TGCGCCAGCAGACTGGGATCACATGATCAGCCCCAGCATTTT. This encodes CASRLGSHDQPQHF.

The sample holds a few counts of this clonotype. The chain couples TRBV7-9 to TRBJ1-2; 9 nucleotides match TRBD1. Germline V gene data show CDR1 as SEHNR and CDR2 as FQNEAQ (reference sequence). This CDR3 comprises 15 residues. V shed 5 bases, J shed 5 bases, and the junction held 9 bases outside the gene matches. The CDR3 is CASSGGQGLIYGYTF. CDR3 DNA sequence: TGTGCCAGCAGCGGGGGACAGGGACTGATTTATGGCTACACCTTC.

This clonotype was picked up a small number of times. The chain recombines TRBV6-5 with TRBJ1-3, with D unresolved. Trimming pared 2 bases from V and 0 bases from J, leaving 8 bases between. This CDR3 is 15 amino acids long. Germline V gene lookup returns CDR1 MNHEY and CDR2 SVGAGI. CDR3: CASSYEGASGNTIYF. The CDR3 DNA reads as TGTGCCAGCAGTTACGAGGGAGCCTCTGGAAACACCATATATTTT.

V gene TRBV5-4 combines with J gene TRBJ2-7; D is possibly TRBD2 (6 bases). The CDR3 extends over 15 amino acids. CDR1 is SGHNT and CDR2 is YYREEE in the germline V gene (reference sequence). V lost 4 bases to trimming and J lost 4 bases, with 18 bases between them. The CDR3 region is CASSPSTGLNYEQYF. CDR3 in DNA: TGTGCCAGCAGCCCCAGTACGGGACTCAATTACGAGCAGTACTTC.

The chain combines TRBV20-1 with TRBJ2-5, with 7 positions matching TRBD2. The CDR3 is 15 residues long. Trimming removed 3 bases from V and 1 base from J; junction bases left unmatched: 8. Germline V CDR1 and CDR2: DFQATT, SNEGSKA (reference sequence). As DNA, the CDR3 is TGCAGTGCTAGCCGGGCGGGAGACCTCCAAGAGACCCAGTACTTC. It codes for CSASRAGDLQETQYF.

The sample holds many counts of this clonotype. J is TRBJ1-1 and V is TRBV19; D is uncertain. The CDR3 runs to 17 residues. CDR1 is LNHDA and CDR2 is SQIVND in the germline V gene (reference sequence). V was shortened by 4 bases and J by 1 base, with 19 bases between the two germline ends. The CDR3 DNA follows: TGTGCCAGTAGTACCCCCCCGGGAGGGTCGGGGAACACTGAAGCTTTCTTT. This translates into CASSTPPGGSGNTEAFF.

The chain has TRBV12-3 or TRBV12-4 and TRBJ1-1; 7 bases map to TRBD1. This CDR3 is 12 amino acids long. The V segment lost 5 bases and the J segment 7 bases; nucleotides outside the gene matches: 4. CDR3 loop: CASSPGTDEAFF. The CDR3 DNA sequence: TGTGCCAGCAGTCCAGGGACAGATGAAGCTTTCTTT.

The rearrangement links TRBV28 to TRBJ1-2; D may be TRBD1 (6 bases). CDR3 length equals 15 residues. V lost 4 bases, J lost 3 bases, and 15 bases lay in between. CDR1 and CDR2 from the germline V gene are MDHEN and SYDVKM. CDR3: CASSSPQGYHYGYTF. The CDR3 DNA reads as TGTGCCAGCAGTTCCCCCCAGGGGTATCACTATGGCTACACCTTC.

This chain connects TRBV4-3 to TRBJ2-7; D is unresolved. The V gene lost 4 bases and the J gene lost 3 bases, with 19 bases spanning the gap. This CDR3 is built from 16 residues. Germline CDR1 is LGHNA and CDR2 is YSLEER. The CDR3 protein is CASSRVRRADLYEQYF. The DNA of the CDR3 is TGCGCCAGCAGCCGAGTAAGACGGGCAGACCTCTACGAGCAGTACTTC.

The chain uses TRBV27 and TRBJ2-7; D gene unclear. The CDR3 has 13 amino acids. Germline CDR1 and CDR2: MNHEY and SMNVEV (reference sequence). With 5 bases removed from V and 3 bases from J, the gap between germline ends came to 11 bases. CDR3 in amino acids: CASSLQIFYEQYF. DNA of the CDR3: TGTGCCAGCAGTCTCCAGATTTTCTACGAGCAGTACTTC.

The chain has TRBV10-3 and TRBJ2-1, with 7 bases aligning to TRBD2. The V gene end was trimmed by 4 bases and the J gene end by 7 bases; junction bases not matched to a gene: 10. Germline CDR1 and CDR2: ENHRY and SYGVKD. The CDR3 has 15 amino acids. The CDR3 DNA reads TGTGCCATCAGTGGTACACTAGCGACTGGAAATGAGCAGTTCTTC. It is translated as CAISGTLATGNEQFF.

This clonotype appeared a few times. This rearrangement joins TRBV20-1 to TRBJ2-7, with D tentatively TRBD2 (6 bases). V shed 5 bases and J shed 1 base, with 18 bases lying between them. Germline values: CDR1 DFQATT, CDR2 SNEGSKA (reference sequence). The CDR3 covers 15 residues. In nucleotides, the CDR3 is TGCAGTGCTTCCTTACCCGGGCGGGGATCCTACGAGCAGTACTTC. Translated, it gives CSASLPGRGSYEQYF.

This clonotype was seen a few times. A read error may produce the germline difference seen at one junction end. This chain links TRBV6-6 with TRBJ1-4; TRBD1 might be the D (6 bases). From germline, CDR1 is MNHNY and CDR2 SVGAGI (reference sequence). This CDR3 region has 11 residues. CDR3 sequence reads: CALGTPQKLFF. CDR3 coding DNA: TGCGCGCTGGGGACACCTCAAAAACTGTTTTTT.

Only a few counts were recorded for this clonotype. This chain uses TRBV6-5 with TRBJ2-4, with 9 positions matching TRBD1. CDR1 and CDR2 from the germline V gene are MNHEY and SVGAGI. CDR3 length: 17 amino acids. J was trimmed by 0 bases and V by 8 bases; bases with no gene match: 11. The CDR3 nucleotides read TGTGCCAGCGGACCGACAGGGGGGCCCCTAGCCAAAAACATTCAGTACTTC. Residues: CASGPTGGPLAKNIQYF.

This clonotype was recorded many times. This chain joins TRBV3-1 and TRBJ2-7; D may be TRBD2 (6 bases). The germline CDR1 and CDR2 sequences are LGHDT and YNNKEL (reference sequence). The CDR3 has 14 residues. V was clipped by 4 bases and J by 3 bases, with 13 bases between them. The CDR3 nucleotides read TGTGCCAGCAGCCCAGGAGGAGGGAACTACGAGCAGTACTTC. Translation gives CASSPGGGNYEQYF.